Listed here is a single T cell receptor (beta chain). These data originate in a study of T cells expressing NK-cell markers. Germline V gene sequence: CDR1 SNHLY, CDR2 FYNNEI. This CDR3 is 15 amino acids long. TCRdb re-analyzed the 5' RACE reads; it lists each CDR3 protein once, without DNA. The sample holds hundreds of thousands of distinct CDR3 sequences. The chain recombines TRBV2 with TRBJ2-7; as DNA is missing, the TRBD1 call by TCRdb cannot be tested. Material: blood T cells: a sorted CD56 or NKG2C T cell subset, CD4+ or CD8+ T cells, or bulk PBMC T cells (not recorded which). The clonotype originates from a man in his late teens or twenties in good health. CDR3 amino acids: CASREGQGLSYEQYF.